The source of this T cell receptor beta chain is a study of T-cell memory formation after mild COVID-19 (dated by TCRdb to 2020 to 2023). Broadly, across the study: TCR sequence clusters from the two donors were largely donor specific. The cohort comprised two young, previously healthy adult volunteers, one female and one male. T-cell clones expanding and contracting after mild COVID-19 in a couple of donors were tracked by longitudinal TCRalpha and TCRbeta repertoire sequencing.

Ficoll-Paque density gradient centrifugation was the method used to isolate PBMCs. This clonotype was counted between two and nine times. Its antigen remains unidentified. Base qualities are missing; no much larger clone stands one base away. Beyond this particular receptor, the publication reports: Some responding clones were detected in pre-infection memory, which suggested that pre-existing cross-reactive memory T cells had joined the SARS-CoV-2 response. Balanced CD4/CD8 phenotypes were observed for clones contracting from day 15 to 85, whereas a bias towards CD4+ was observed for a second wave of clones expanding from day 15 to 37. Whether the second-wave clones peaking on day 37 were SARS-CoV-2 specific was not confirmed. Contracting CD4+ clones were found mainly in CM and EM memory subsets, while CD8+ clones were enriched in EMRA. The study included only two mild cases, and larger cohorts that include severe cases with pre-infection samples were judged to be necessary.

Instrument on record: Illumina NovaSeq 6000. Using 5'RACE with constant-segment primers, TCRalpha and TCRbeta cDNA libraries were constructed, with sample barcodes and unique molecular identifiers added in the process. Trizol reagent was used to extract RNA from every sample. The libraries were amplified in two PCR steps, and the second step added a second sample barcode and Illumina TruSeq adapters. Sequencing of libraries was performed on an Illumina NovaSeq with 2 x 150 bp paired-end reads. On the study's bioinformatics: With migec v1.2.7, reads were demultiplexed and then collapsed into UMI-guided consensus sequences. Using mixcr v2.1.11, UMI consensuses were aligned to TRA and TRB V and J templates and then assembled into clonotypes. A clonotype was counted as expanded or contracted only if both edgeR and NoisET called the change significant, with noise models trained on biological replicates. For edgeR calls, the cutoffs were a false discovery rate-adjusted p below 0.01 and a log2 fold-change threshold of 1. As an exploratory analysis of dynamics, max-normalized trajectories of the 1000 most abundant clonotypes were examined with PCA combined with hierarchical clustering. Separately sequenced CD4+ and CD8+ repertoires were used to assign the CD4 or CD8 phenotype of responding clones. In TCRdb, the public reads were trimmed at Q25 with fastp and aligned with MiXCR, with productive beta chains retained. Merged by CDR3 protein, the rows form single entries marked with the most common genes and DNA. The V and J calls follow TCRdb's processing rather than the paper's. Counted in this sample were under 550,000 distinct CDR3 sequences; roughly 18% of them appeared once. 12% of the sample is taken by the ten largest.

The sample taken for sequencing was PBMCs or a T cell subset sorted from them (not recorded which). The clonotype originates from an adult woman who had mild COVID-19 (a few samples of this study predate the infection). The sample titles of this study are shuffled in the database, so cell type and time point are left out; the donor was told from shared clones.

The CDR3 is CASSLGRDRGYEQYF. Read as DNA, the sequence is TGTGCCAGCAGCTTGGGTCGGGACCGGGGCTACGAGCAGTACTTC. The sequence links TRBV5-5 to TRBJ2-7; the D assignment is uncertain and may be TRBD1 or TRBD2, with 5 bases supporting each. Cut back by 0 bases and 3 bases, the V and J ends lie 13 bases apart. Inclusive of the bounding cysteine and phenylalanine, the CDR3 is 15 residues long. Only the CDR3 part of the read is kept: 45 bases, read in frame from the first base. The germline V gene (reference sequence) provides CDR1 SGHKS and CDR2 YYEKEE.